Following are 25 T cell receptor beta chains from one sample sequenced in a study of blood T cell repertoires in COVID-19. Assay: immunoSEQ multiplex PCR; the TCRdb copy retains only in-frame clones and omits some. The sample records 250,000 or so clones, about 87% being singletons. Input material: peripheral blood. Source of these receptors: a woman aged 25-40 years with COVID-19, enrolled during active disease.

V and J are TRBV6-4 and TRBJ2-7; weak D call: TRBD2 (5 bases). The CDR3 has 14 residues. CDR1 MRHNA and CDR2 SNTAGT come from the germline V gene. V lost 7 bases, J lost 2 bases, and 15 bases lay in between. CDR3 residues: CASNRSRLPYEQYV. The CDR3 DNA reads TGTGCCAGCAATAGGAGCAGACTACCCTACGAGCAGTACGTC.

The J gene is TRBJ2-3, the V gene TRBV5-1; the match to TRBD2 covers 7 bases. Per the germline V gene, CDR1 is SGHRS and CDR2 is YFSETQ. The CDR3 is made up of 15 amino acids. Trimming cost V 2 bases and J 2 bases; bases outside gene matches: 5. The CDR3 DNA reads TGCGCCAGCAGCTTCAGCGGGACCTACACAGATACGCAGTATTTT. Translated: CASSFSGTYTDTQYF.

This chain uses TRBV11-2 with TRBJ2-5; 7 bases map to TRBD1. This CDR3 spans 14 amino acids. V gave up 5 bases and J gave up 5 bases; unmatched junction bases: 8. Germline CDR1 reads SGHAT; CDR2 reads FQNNGV. This CDR3 reads CASSPQGVRETQYF. The CDR3 DNA sequence: TGTGCCAGCAGCCCGCAGGGGGTCCGGGAGACCCAGTACTTC.

The rearrangement links TRBV7-2 to TRBJ2-1; 11 positions match TRBD2. This CDR3 region has 16 residues. From germline, CDR1 is SGHTA and CDR2 FQGNSA. With 5 bases clipped from V and 7 bases from J, the junction kept 10 bases outside the gene matches. The CDR3 DNA sequence: TGTGCCAGCAGCACACAACTAGCGGGGGAGGGGAATGAGCAGTTCTTC. The encoded protein is CASSTQLAGEGNEQFF.

CDR3 DNA sequence: TGTGCCAGTAGTATAGGACAGGGATGGGAGACCCAGTACTTC. Protein sequence: CASSIGQGWETQYF. V gene TRBV19 combines with J gene TRBJ2-5; 7 bases are a match to TRBD1. Trimming removed 1 base from V and 5 bases from J; junction bases left unmatched: 4. The CDR3 totals 14 residues. From germline, CDR1 is LNHDA and CDR2 SQIVND (reference sequence).

The rearrangement links TRBV19 to TRBJ1-1; no definite D call. CDR1 and CDR2 (germline): LNHDA, SQIVND (reference sequence). This CDR3 is built from 13 residues. Trimming pared 1 base from V and 5 bases from J, leaving 8 bases between. DNA of the CDR3: TGTGCCAGTAGTATAGGAGTGTCAACTGAAGCTTTCTTT. Residues: CASSIGVSTEAFF.

The chain joins TRBV15 to TRBJ1-5; 7 bases fit TRBD1. Germline V gives CDR1 LNHNV, CDR2 YYDKDF (reference sequence). Trimming cost V 2 bases and J 0 bases; bases outside gene matches: 10. CDR3 size: 18 residues. CDR3 DNA: TGTGCCACCAGCAGACCTCTCAGGGGGTTTTATAGCAATCAGCCCCAGCATTTT. The encoded protein is CATSRPLRGFYSNQPQHF.

This clone appeared once. V is TRBV11-2 and J is TRBJ2-1, with a weak D call TRBD2 (6 bases). CDR3 length: 16 residues. The germline V gene has CDR1 SGHAT and CDR2 FQNNGV. V lost 5 bases, J lost 0 bases, and 14 bases lay in between. CDR3 loop: CASSPLGGSSYNEQFF. CDR3 DNA: TGTGCCAGCAGCCCTTTGGGGGGAAGCTCCTACAATGAGCAGTTCTTC.

This clone was counted a few times. The chain recombines TRBV10-1 with TRBJ1-1; 9 positions match TRBD1. The CDR3 is made up of 13 amino acids. V lost 8 bases and J lost 10; bases outside the gene matches: 11. CDR1 is WNHNN and CDR2 is SYGVQD in the germline V gene (reference sequence). CDR3 loop: CASGPGQGVGAFF. The CDR3 DNA is TGCGCCAGCGGACCGGGACAGGGAGTGGGAGCTTTCTTT.

The chain combines TRBV5-6 with TRBJ1-1; a weak D match, TRBD1 (6 bases). Trimming shortened V by 4 bases and J by 5 bases, and 27 bases separated the two germline ends. The CDR3 covers 18 residues. CDR1 SGHDT and CDR2 YYEEEE come from the germline V gene. CDR3 nucleotide sequence: TGTGCCAGCAGCCCCATTGGGCGTAAGGGGGGGTGGAGGACTGAAGCTTTCTTT. Amino acids: CASSPIGRKGGWRTEAFF.

The chain couples TRBV12-3 or TRBV12-4 to TRBJ1-5; D unclear. V lost 5 bases to trimming and J lost 5 bases, with 10 bases between them. This CDR3 is 13 amino acids long. Here the CDR3 DNA reads TGTGCCAGCAGTCAGACTGCCCATCAGCCCCAGCATTTT. It codes for CASSQTAHQPQHF.

The chain recombines TRBV7-6 with TRBJ1-2; 7 nucleotides align to TRBD1. Germline V gives CDR1 SGHVS, CDR2 FNYEAQ. The CDR3 is made up of 13 amino acids. Germline trimming cut 5 bases from V and 7 bases from J; bases unmatched to any gene: 7. The CDR3 sequence: CASSRQGRSGYTF. As DNA, the CDR3 is TGTGCCAGCAGCCGACAGGGAAGGTCTGGCTACACCTTC.

This clone is a singleton in its sample. The genes are TRBV19 and TRBJ2-5, with D hard to call. The germline V and J ends were trimmed by 6 bases and 5 bases, with 7 bases remaining between them. The CDR3 loop spans 11 amino acids. The germline CDR1 and CDR2 sequences are LNHDA and SQIVND (reference sequence). CDR3 sequence: CASRYRETQYF. The CDR3 DNA follows: TGTGCCAGTAGGTACCGGGAGACCCAGTACTTC.

The gene calls are TRBV25-1 and TRBJ1-2; the match to TRBD1 covers 7 bases. V shed 1 base, J shed 4 bases, and the junction held 6 bases outside the gene matches. Germline CDR1 reads MGHDK; CDR2 reads SYGVNS. The CDR3 runs 15 residues. DNA for the CDR3: TGTGCCAGCAGTGAATCTGGGACAGCACTCTATGGCTACACCTTC. It specifies CASSESGTALYGYTF.

The chain combines TRBV23-1 with TRBJ2-7, with D possibly matching TRBD2 (6 bases). TRBV23-1 is labeled an ORF, and its function is uncertain. Deletions cut 0 bases from V and 2 bases from J, with 26 bases between. The CDR3 runs 20 residues. The CDR3 loop reads CASSQSLKGYAGLEPYEQYV. The DNA for the CDR3 is TGCGCCAGCAGTCAATCCCTGAAGGGGTATGCGGGACTCGAGCCCTACGAGCAGTACGTC.

The chain carries TRBV10-3 and TRBJ2-7; 7 bases agree with TRBD2. With V trimmed by 6 bases and J by 3 bases, 5 bases remained unmatched. The germline gives CDR1 ENHRY, CDR2 SYGVKD. The CDR3 consists of 13 residues. The DNA of the CDR3 is TGTGCCATCAGCATTGGGGAGGGCTACGAGCAGTACTTC. This encodes CAISIGEGYEQYF.

This clone was picked up one time. J is TRBJ1-2 and V is TRBV18; 9 bases are a match to TRBD1. J gave up 8 bases and V 0 bases, and 7 bases lay outside the gene matches. The CDR3 has 15 amino acids. The germline V gene has CDR1 KGHSH and CDR2 LQKENI. The DNA of the CDR3 is TGTGCCAGCTCACCACCCGAGGACAGGGGCGGCGGCTACACCTTC. Amino acid sequence: CASSPPEDRGGGYTF. Combining the CDR3 with reference TRBV18 and TRBJ1-2 gives the whole variable domain NAGVMQNPRHLVRRRGQEARLRCSPMKGHSHVYWYRQLPEEGLKFMVYLQKENIIDESGMPKERFSAEFPKEGPSILRIQQVVRGDSAAYFCASSPPEDRGGGYTFGSGTRLTVV.

The chain has TRBV5-1 and TRBJ2-5, with a possible D match to TRBD2 (7 bases). Germline CDR1 and CDR2: SGHRS and YFSETQ. The germline V and J ends were trimmed by 3 bases and 5 bases, with 20 bases remaining between them. CDR3 length: 16 residues. The CDR3 loop reads CASSSYGGLNRETQYF. CDR3 nucleotides: TGCGCCAGCAGCTCTTACGGGGGGCTGAACCGGGAGACCCAGTACTTC.

V gene TRBV7-2 combines with J gene TRBJ1-2, with 8 bases matching TRBD1. The V gene's germline CDR1 is SGHTA and CDR2 FQGNSA. The CDR3 spans 13 residues. Trimming cost V 2 bases and J 10 bases; bases outside gene matches: 6. The CDR3 here is CASSLTQGAIYTF. DNA for the CDR3: TGTGCCAGCAGCTTAACGCAGGGGGCCATCTACACCTTC.

CDR3 residues: CASSERPGVADTQYF. Here the CDR3 DNA reads TGTGCCAGCAGTGAGAGGCCGGGGGTCGCAGATACGCAGTATTTT. The chain uses TRBV2 and TRBJ2-3; D may be TRBD2 (6 bases). Germline loops: CDR1 SNHLY, CDR2 FYNNEI. Trimming pared 3 bases from V and 4 bases from J, leaving 14 bases between. The CDR3 is 15 amino acids.

The gene calls are TRBV10-3 and TRBJ1-5, with D maybe TRBD1 (6 bases). Trimming took off 6 bases at V and 0 bases at J, with 12 bases between the two ends. The V gene's germline CDR1 is ENHRY and CDR2 SYGVKD. This CDR3 is 15 amino acids long. The CDR3 sequence: CAISPGTHSNQPQHF. For the CDR3, the DNA is TGTGCCATCAGCCCCGGGACACATAGCAATCAGCCCCAGCATTTT.

The rearrangement joins TRBV14 to TRBJ1-2, with 9 bases matching TRBD1. V lost 3 bases and J lost 4; bases outside the gene matches: 9. Looked up from germline, CDR1 is SGHDN and CDR2 is FVKESK. The CDR3 consists of 16 residues. This CDR3 reads CASSQTGQGVSYGYTF. CDR3 DNA: TGTGCCAGCAGCCAGACGGGACAGGGAGTAAGCTATGGCTACACCTTC.

V gene TRBV10-3 combines with J gene TRBJ2-5; D gene uncertain. The CDR3 is 16 amino acids. Germline CDR1 is ENHRY and CDR2 is SYGVKD. V was cut by 3 bases and J by 2 bases, with 16 bases left in between. CDR3 sequence (DNA): TGTGCCATCAGTGACCCCTCCAAAAGCGTTCAAGAGACCCAGTACTTC. Residues: CAISDPSKSVQETQYF.

CDR3 residues: CSGGLAGGPAGELFF. The CDR3, as DNA: TGCAGCGGCGGACTAGCGGGAGGGCCCGCCGGGGAGCTGTTTTTT. V usage is TRBV29-1 and J usage is TRBJ2-2, with 15 positions matching TRBD2. The junction had 6 bases not matched to a gene; V was cut back by 7 bases and J by 6 bases. The CDR3 is 15 residues long. Germline CDR1 SQVTM, CDR2 ANQGSEA.

This chain connects TRBV7-9 to TRBJ2-7; D unresolved. Deletions cut 5 bases from V and 5 bases from J, with 10 bases between. The length of the CDR3 is 12 residues. Germline lookup yields CDR1 SEHNR and CDR2 FQNEAQ (reference sequence). CDR3 region: CASSPLGHEQYF. The CDR3 DNA reads as TGTGCCAGCAGCCCTCTAGGCCACGAGCAGTACTTC.